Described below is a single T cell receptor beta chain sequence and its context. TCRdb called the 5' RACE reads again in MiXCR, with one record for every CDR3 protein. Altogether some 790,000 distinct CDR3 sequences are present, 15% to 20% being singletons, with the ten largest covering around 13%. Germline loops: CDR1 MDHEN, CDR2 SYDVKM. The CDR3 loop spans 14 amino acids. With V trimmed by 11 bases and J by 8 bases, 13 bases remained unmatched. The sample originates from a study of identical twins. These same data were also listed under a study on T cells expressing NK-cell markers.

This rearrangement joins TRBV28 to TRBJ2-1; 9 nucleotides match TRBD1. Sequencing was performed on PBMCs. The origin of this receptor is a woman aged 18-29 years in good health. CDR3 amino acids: CASERDRVGYEQFF. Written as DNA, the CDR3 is TGTGCCTCCGAAAGGGACAGGGTTGGGTATGAGCAGTTCTTC.